The rows below give T cell receptor beta chains drawn from one sample of a study of blood T cells in healthy people across ages. TCRdb called the 5' RACE reads again in MiXCR, with one record for every CDR3 protein. The table has about 780,000 distinct CDR3 sequences, 46% seen once. The sample was blood. The receptors shown here come from a man older than 75 in good health. Each CDR3 is given with its conserved first and last residue. A D gene is named only where the DNA matches it firmly. Not all rows give a size; the values are once, few, many and, for expanded clones, a class.

v_call	j_call	clone_size	d_call	cdr3_aa	cdr3_nt
TRBV5-1	TRBJ2-7	few	TRBD2	CASSLGLAGELTYEQYF	TGCGCCAGCAGCTTGGGACTAGCGGGAGAGTTAACCTACGAGCAGTACTTC
TRBV29-1	TRBJ2-7	-	-	CSANIQGYEQYF	TGCAGCGCGAATATTCAGGGCTACGAGCAGTACTTC
TRBV2	TRBJ1-1	few	-	CASSEGMNTEAFF	TGTGCCAGCAGTGAGGGGATGAACACTGAAGCTTTCTTT
TRBV2	TRBJ2-5	-	TRBD2	CASSLRAGGNNEQYF	TGTGCCAGCAGCCTAAGGGCGGGAGGGAACAATGAGCAGTACTTC
TRBV20-1	TRBJ2-1	many	-	CSASSRDEQFF	TGCAGTGCTAGTAGCCGCGATGAGCAGTTCTTC
TRBV5-1	TRBJ2-7	-	TRBD1	CASSTTGTGHNEQYF	TGCGCCAGCAGCACGACCGGGACAGGACACAATGAGCAGTACTTC
TRBV30	TRBJ2-5	-	TRBD1	CAWSQGEETQYF	TGTGCCTGGAGTCAGGGGGAAGAGACCCAGTACTTC
TRBV28	TRBJ2-1	-	-	CASSLTGPVEQFF	TGTGCCAGCAGTTTAACGGGACCCGTAGAGCAGTTCTTC
TRBV7-2	TRBJ2-7	few	TRBD1	CASSLATGESYEQYF	TGTGCCAGCAGCTTAGCGACAGGGGAATCCTACGAGCAGTACTTC
TRBV20-1	TRBJ2-7	few	-	CSAAQGTHVAREQYF	TGCAGTGCTGCCCAGGGGACGCATGTGGCGAGGGAGCAGTACTTC
TRBV4-1	TRBJ2-7	-	TRBD1	CASSQETGRSYEQYF	TGCGCCAGCAGCCAAGAGACAGGGAGAAGCTACGAGCAGTACTTC
TRBV29-1	TRBJ1-1	many	-	CSVGPPGGVISEAFF	TGCAGCGTTGGACCCCCGGGAGGGGTAATTTCTGAAGCTTTCTTT
TRBV29-1	TRBJ2-1	-	TRBD2	CSVEDGGAGNYNEQFF	TGCAGCGTTGAAGATGGCGGAGCGGGAAACTACAATGAGCAGTTCTTC
TRBV27	TRBJ2-3	many	-	CASSFSPSTDTQYF	TGTGCCAGCAGTTTCAGCCCCAGCACAGATACGCAGTATTTT
TRBV29-1	TRBJ2-7	many	TRBD1	CSVYSGGREQYF	TGCAGCGTTTATTCAGGGGGAAGGGAGCAGTACTTC
TRBV12-3/TRBV12-4	TRBJ2-7	once	-	CASSLGAQGLRETLYF	TGTGCCAGCAGCCTTGGGGCCCAGGGCCTAAGAGAGACCCTGTACTTC
TRBV13	TRBJ2-7	few	TRBD1	CASSSSGTGPDEQYF	TGTGCCAGCAGCTCCTCCGGGACAGGTCCGGACGAGCAGTACTTC
TRBV11-2	TRBJ2-7	-	TRBD1	CASRSNRGASRSYEQYF	TGTGCCAGCAGGTCTAACAGGGGGGCCAGCAGATCCTACGAGCAGTACTTC
TRBV4-2	TRBJ1-6	-	TRBD1	CASSQTGTGNSPLHF	TGTGCCAGCAGCCAAACCGGGACAGGGAATTCACCCCTCCACTTT
TRBV18	TRBJ2-1	-	-	CASSRASHSYNEQFF	TGTGCCAGCTCCCGCGCATCTCACTCCTACAATGAGCAGTTCTTC
TRBV7-2	TRBJ2-7	once	-	CASSLAGAGTDVYEQYF	TGTGCCAGCAGCTTAGCGGGTGCGGGGACGGACGTCTACGAGCAGTACTTC
TRBV27	TRBJ2-7	-	-	CASSRGYPYEQYF	TGTGCCAGCAGCCGGGGTTATCCCTACGAGCAGTACTTC
TRBV20-1	TRBJ2-7	-	TRBD2	CSARPSGSNGEQYF	TGCAGTGCGCGGCCTAGCGGGAGTAACGGTGAGCAGTACTTC
TRBV4-1	TRBJ1-2	-	-	CASSQVSKAIGGAEVGYTF	TGCGCCAGCAGCCAAGTCTCAAAGGCGATTGGAGGGGCTGAAGTTGGCTACACCTTC
TRBV18	TRBJ2-1	few	-	CASSPGRNYNEQFF	TGTGCCAGCTCACCGGGGAGGAACTACAATGAGCAGTTCTTC
TRBV7-3	TRBJ2-5	few	-	CASSLINQETQYF	TGTGCCAGCAGCTTAATTAACCAAGAGACCCAGTACTTC
TRBV20-1	TRBJ2-7	-	TRBD2	CSATASGSYEQYF	TGCAGTGCTACCGCTAGCGGCTCCTACGAGCAGTACTTC
TRBV6-1	TRBJ2-5	-	TRBD2	CASNPRTRSNEQYF	TGTGCTAGCAACCCCAGGACTAGGTCCAATGAGCAGTACTTC
TRBV6-2/TRBV6-3	TRBJ1-5	few	TRBD1	CASSAGTGGIVGQPQHF	TGTGCCAGCAGCGCCGGGACAGGGGGCATCGTTGGCCAGCCCCAGCATTTT
TRBV3-1	TRBJ2-3	few	TRBD2	CASSQGLAGDTQYF	TGTGCCAGCAGCCAGGGACTAGCGGGAGATACGCAGTATTTT
TRBV12-3/TRBV12-4	TRBJ2-1	-	TRBD1	CASLQGARNEQFF	TGTGCCAGTTTGCAGGGGGCTCGGAATGAGCAGTTCTTC
TRBV4-3	TRBJ2-5	-	-	CTSSQGLAPTGQYF	TGCACCAGCAGCCAAGGCCTAGCCCCGACGGGGCAGTACTTC
TRBV7-2	TRBJ2-7	-	TRBD2	CASSLTSGAHEQYF	TGTGCCAGCAGCCTAACTAGCGGGGCCCACGAGCAGTACTTC
TRBV7-2	TRBJ2-1	many	TRBD2	CASSLGSSGVYNEQFF	TGTGCCAGCAGCTTAGGTAGTAGCGGGGTTTACAATGAGCAGTTCTTC
TRBV7-2	TRBJ2-1	many	TRBD2	CASSSSPPTGGVGNNEQFF	TGTGCCAGCAGCTCCAGCCCCCCCACGGGAGGGGTTGGCAACAATGAGCAGTTCTTC
TRBV28	TRBJ2-7	-	TRBD2	CASSPGLAVLYEQYF	TGTGCCAGCAGTCCCGGACTAGCGGTCCTCTACGAGCAGTACTTC
TRBV20-1	TRBJ2-1	-	-	CSARARTGWETQFF	TGCAGTGCTAGAGCACGGACCGGATGGGAGACCCAGTTCTTC
TRBV7-6	TRBJ2-1	-	TRBD2	CASSLAGGGLNEQFF	TGTGCCAGCAGCCTAGCGGGAGGAGGGCTCAATGAGCAGTTCTTC
TRBV2	TRBJ2-7	-	-	CASSDHRDHEQYF	TGTGCCAGCAGTGATCACAGGGACCACGAGCAGTACTTC
TRBV20-1	TRBJ2-3	few	-	CSAEPSGSQADTQYF	TGCAGTGCGGAACCCAGCGGCTCCCAGGCAGATACGCAGTATTTT
TRBV7-6	TRBJ2-7	-	TRBD2	CASSLGGLAGYAYEQYF	TGTGCCAGCAGCTTAGGGGGACTAGCGGGATATGCTTACGAGCAGTACTTC
TRBV18	TRBJ1-1	-	-	CASSPTRLGDTEAFF	TGTGCCAGCTCACCGACAAGGCTTGGGGACACTGAAGCTTTCTTT
TRBV4-2	TRBJ2-1	-	TRBD2	CASSSLAGTIDEQFF	TGTGCCAGCAGCTCCTTAGCGGGAACGATCGATGAGCAGTTCTTC
TRBV5-1	TRBJ2-3	-	-	CASSLDTGQAYTQYF	TGCGCCAGCAGCTTGGATACGGGGCAGGCATATACGCAGTATTTT
TRBV20-1	TRBJ2-5	-	TRBD2	CSAKRLAGLIETQYF	TGCAGTGCTAAAAGGCTAGCGGGGCTTATTGAGACCCAGTACTTC
TRBV25-1	TRBJ2-2	-	-	CASSDGWGDTGELFF	TGTGCCAGCAGTGACGGGTGGGGGGACACCGGGGAGCTGTTTTTT
TRBV6-2/TRBV6-3	TRBJ1-1	-	-	CASSYASTEAFF	TGTGCCAGCAGTTACGCGAGCACTGAAGCTTTCTTT
TRBV29-1	TRBJ2-2	-	-	CSVELSPTGELFF	TGCAGCGTTGAATTATCACCCACCGGGGAGCTGTTTTTT
TRBV5-1	TRBJ2-1	few	TRBD1	CASRGTGGLGNEQFF	TGCGCCAGCAGGGGGACAGGGGGACTAGGCAATGAGCAGTTCTTC
TRBV5-1	TRBJ1-1	-	-	CASSLRTIHTEAFF	TGCGCCAGCAGCTTGAGGACAATACACACTGAAGCTTTCTTT
TRBV4-2	TRBJ1-5	-	-	CASSQDQDRFGNQPQHF	TGTGCCAGCAGCCAAGACCAGGACAGATTCGGCAATCAGCCCCAGCATTTT
TRBV7-2	TRBJ2-3	-	TRBD2	CASSLQLAGGLPSTDTQYF	TGTGCCAGCAGCTTACAGCTAGCGGGAGGGCTCCCGAGCACAGATACGCAGTATTTT
TRBV5-8	TRBJ2-7	-	TRBD1	CASRFGQVANYEQYF	TGTGCCAGCAGATTTGGACAGGTGGCCAACTACGAGCAGTACTTC
TRBV20-1	TRBJ2-3	-	TRBD1	CSFRQGNGLADTQYF	TGCAGTTTCCGACAGGGGAATGGTTTGGCAGATACGCAGTATTTT